These T cell receptor beta chains were read from a single sample in a study of radiation and T cells in renal cell carcinoma. TCRdb's table, derived via immunoSEQ multiplex PCR, lists solely in-frame clones and lacks some. The sample gives 130,000 or so clones, less than 90% of which show up once; around a quarter is in the top ten. Sequences were derived from blood, sampled from a patient whose treatment included radiotherapy and nephrectomy. These receptors all stem from a woman aged 50 to 60 with renal cell carcinoma. Both conserved end residues are part of each CDR3. The D gene is left open where the match is weak. The size entry is marked missing in some rows and otherwise reads once, few, many or a size class.

- | - | TRBJ1-3 | TRBV6-5 | CASSLGISGNTIYF | TGTGCCAGCAGTTTGGGGATCTCTGGAAACACCATATATTTT
- | - | TRBJ2-3 | TRBV6-5 | CASSYSAGSTDTQYF | TGTGCCAGCAGTTACTCCGCGGGGAGCACAGATACGCAGTATTTT
- | - | TRBJ1-1 | TRBV19 | CASRTGVATEAFF | TGTGCCAGTAGAACGGGCGTAGCCACTGAAGCTTTCTTT
- | many | TRBJ2-5 | TRBV9 | CASSVGFRGERTQYF | TGTGCCAGCAGCGTAGGCTTCCGGGGCGAGAGGACCCAGTACTTC
- | - | TRBJ2-7 | TRBV7-6 | CASSLADDTGYEQYF | TGTGCCAGCAGCTTAGCGGACGATACAGGCTACGAGCAGTACTTC
- | once | TRBJ2-3 | TRBV5-6 | CASSLVGRKADTQYF | TGTGCCAGCAGCTTGGTGGGGAGGAAGGCAGATACGCAGTATTTT
- | - | TRBJ2-3 | TRBV10-1 | CASSESAGGATDTQYF | TGCGCCAGCAGTGAGTCGGCGGGCGGGGCCACAGATACGCAGTATTTT
- | - | TRBJ1-1 | TRBV10-1 | CASSEGSMNTEAFF | TGCGCCAGCAGTGAAGGCAGCATGAACACTGAAGCTTTCTTT
- | once | TRBJ2-2 | TRBV9 | CASSTASAFTGELFF | TGTGCCAGCAGCACGGCTAGCGCCTTCACCGGGGAGCTGTTTTTT
- | once | TRBJ2-5 | TRBV9 | CASSVDGAGQETQYF | TGTGCCAGCAGCGTAGACGGGGCGGGGCAAGAGACCCAGTACTTC
TRBD1 | - | TRBJ2-7 | TRBV5-1 | CASSVQGAEYEQYF | TGCGCCAGCAGCGTACAGGGGGCTGAGTACGAGCAGTACTTC
- | - | TRBJ1-1 | TRBV5-4 | CASSKGVGDTEAFF | TGTGCCAGCAGCAAGGGCGTGGGAGACACTGAAGCTTTCTTT
- | - | TRBJ2-4 | TRBV5-6 | CASNRRLRGNIQYF | TGTGCCAGCAATAGACGCCTACGGGGAAACATTCAGTACTTC
- | - | TRBJ1-6 | TRBV4-3 | CASSRGLGLGSPLHF | TGCGCCAGCAGCCGAGGCCTTGGCCTGGGATCACCCCTCCACTTT
TRBD2 | - | TRBJ2-3 | TRBV7-2 | CASSLMTSSLLQYF | TGTGCCAGCAGCTTGATGACTAGCTCCCTACTGCAGTATTTT
- | - | TRBJ2-7 | TRBV2 | CASSDMRVPYEQYF | TGTGCCAGCAGTGATATGAGGGTACCCTACGAGCAGTACTTC
- | - | TRBJ2-7 | TRBV5-6 | CASSLAEGDEQYF | TGTGCCAGCAGCTTGGCCGAGGGGGACGAGCAGTACTTC
- | - | TRBJ2-5 | TRBV20-1 | CSSREIETQYF | TGTAGTAGCCGGGAGATAGAGACCCAGTACTTC
TRBD1 | - | TRBJ1-3 | TRBV9 | CASSPHDRVGNTIYF | TGTGCCAGCAGCCCTCACGACAGGGTAGGAAACACCATATATTTT
TRBD1 | - | TRBJ1-5 | TRBV7-9 | CASSLYRQGSQGQPQHF | TGTGCCAGCAGCTTATACCGACAGGGGAGTCAAGGTCAGCCCCAGCATTTT
- | medium-sized | TRBJ2-1 | TRBV19 | CASSTSGDEQFF | TGTGCCAGTAGTACCTCCGGGGATGAGCAGTTCTTC
TRBD1 | - | TRBJ1-2 | TRBV6-5 | CASRSGQGPYGYTF | TGTGCCAGCAGGTCGGGACAGGGGCCCTATGGCTACACCTTC
- | - | TRBJ1-1 | TRBV15 | CAIDTRSYMNTEAFF | TGTGCCATCGATACCCGGAGCTACATGAACACTGAAGCTTTCTTT
- | - | TRBJ1-4 | TRBV5-1 | CASSLAGSAEEKLFF | TGCGCCAGCAGCTTGGCTGGGTCTGCCGAAGAAAAACTGTTTTTT
TRBD2 | - | TRBJ2-1 | TRBV9 | CASSSLTSGNDNEQFF | TGTGCCAGCAGCAGCCTAACTAGCGGGAACGACAATGAGCAGTTCTTC
- | once | TRBJ2-3 | TRBV20-1 | CSAKTGDTQYF | TGCAGTGCAAAGACCGGGGATACGCAGTATTTT
TRBD2 | - | TRBJ2-1 | TRBV28 | CASTSNQRGGNNEQFF | TGTGCCAGCACCAGTAACCAGCGGGGGGGAAACAATGAGCAGTTCTTC
- | few | TRBJ2-5 | TRBV5-1 | CASSLNRIQETQYF | TGCGCCAGCAGCTTGAACCGCATCCAAGAGACCCAGTACTTC
- | - | TRBJ2-1 | TRBV4-2 | CASSLTLGDEQFF | TGTGCCAGCAGCTTAACCCTTGGGGATGAGCAGTTCTTC
- | - | TRBJ2-7 | TRBV7-8 | CASSLGAARNYEQYF | TGTGCCAGCAGCTTAGGGGCAGCCAGAAACTACGAGCAGTACTTC
- | - | TRBJ2-5 | TRBV7-2 | CASSLDPGEETQYF | TGTGCCAGCAGCTTAGACCCGGGAGAAGAGACCCAGTACTTC
TRBD1 | - | TRBJ1-1 | TRBV5-4 | CASSRDRGGTEAFF | TGTGCCAGCAGCAGGGACAGGGGAGGCACTGAAGCTTTCTTT
- | once | TRBJ1-1 | TRBV7-6 | CAIIRWGGFNTEAFF | TGTGCCATCATCCGTTGGGGGGGCTTTAACACTGAAGCTTTCTTT
TRBD1 | - | TRBJ1-6 | TRBV5-1 | CASSPGTDDNSPLHF | TGCGCCAGCAGCCCCGGGACAGACGATAATTCACCCCTCCACTTT
- | - | TRBJ1-5 | TRBV5-1 | CASSLDNSNQPQHF | TGCGCCAGCAGCTTGGACAATAGCAATCAGCCCCAGCATTTT
TRBD1 | once | TRBJ1-2 | TRBV19 | CASSKPGGDGYTF | TGTGCCAGTAGTAAGCCAGGGGGAGATGGCTACACCTTC
TRBD1 | - | TRBJ2-3 | TRBV15 | CATSGRTGPPDTQYF | TGTGCCACCAGCGGGAGGACAGGGCCCCCAGATACGCAGTATTTT
- | - | TRBJ2-2 | TRBV9 | CASMEGATNTGELFF | TGTGCCAGCATGGAAGGGGCTACGAACACCGGGGAGCTGTTTTTT
- | once | TRBJ1-5 | TRBV7-2 | CASGGSSNQPQHF | TGTGCCAGCGGCGGCAGTAGCAATCAGCCCCAGCATTTT
TRBD1 | - | TRBJ1-5 | TRBV4-2 | CASSQDGTGTGPQPQHF | TGTGCCAGCAGCCAAGATGGTACAGGGACAGGGCCGCAGCCCCAGCATTTT
TRBD1 | - | TRBJ1-1 | TRBV5-1 | CASSPGGQGISSTEAFF | TGCGCCAGCAGCCCCGGAGGACAGGGTATATCTTCTACTGAAGCTTTCTTT
TRBD2 | - | TRBJ2-5 | TRBV7-2 | CASSLGTSGRRETQYF | TGTGCCAGCAGCTTAGGAACTAGCGGGAGACGAGAGACCCAGTACTTC
TRBD1 | once | TRBJ2-7 | TRBV6-6 | CASSPGQGANEQYF | TGTGCCAGCAGCCCGGGACAGGGGGCTAATGAGCAGTACTTC
- | - | TRBJ1-1 | TRBV27 | CASSGRAYTEAFF | TGTGCCAGCAGTGGCAGGGCGTACACTGAAGCTTTCTTT
TRBD1 | - | TRBJ2-1 | TRBV5-1 | CASSLQGNEQFF | TGCGCCAGCAGCTTACAGGGGAATGAGCAGTTCTTC
- | - | TRBJ2-3 | TRBV28 | CASSRPSTDTQYF | TGTGCCAGCAGCCGTCCTAGCACAGATACGCAGTATTTT
- | - | TRBJ2-1 | TRBV20-1 | CSASGAPEQFF | TGCAGTGCTAGTGGAGCCCCTGAGCAGTTCTTC
TRBD1 | once | TRBJ1-5 | TRBV5-6 | CASSYRDRGSPGNQPQHF | TGTGCCAGCAGCTACCGGGACAGGGGGTCCCCGGGCAATCAGCCCCAGCATTTT
TRBD1 | once | TRBJ2-7 | TRBV5-6 | CASSLGLRDRISYEQYF | TGTGCCAGCAGCTTGGGCCTCCGGGACAGAATCTCCTACGAGCAGTACTTC
TRBD1 | once | TRBJ1-1 | TRBV7-8 | CASSLETGGDTEAFF | TGTGCCAGCAGCTTAGAAACAGGGGGCGACACTGAAGCTTTCTTT
- | - | TRBJ2-5 | TRBV10-3 | CAISESKAELPETQYF | TGTGCCATCAGTGAGTCGAAGGCGGAGCTCCCAGAGACCCAGTACTTC
- | - | TRBJ1-3 | TRBV19 | CASSGMTGNTIYF | TGTGCCAGCAGCGGAATGACTGGAAACACCATATATTTT
- | once | TRBJ1-3 | TRBV6-5 | CASSYRLQGTTIYF | TGTGCCAGCAGTTACAGGCTACAGGGAACCACCATATATTTT
TRBD1 | - | TRBJ1-5 | TRBV25-1 | CASSGTGPRPQHF | TGTGCCAGCAGCGGGACAGGTCCCCGACCCCAGCATTTT
TRBD1 | - | TRBJ1-1 | TRBV5-6 | CASSKPTGETEAFF | TGTGCCAGCAGCAAGCCTACAGGGGAAACTGAAGCTTTCTTT
TRBD2 | - | TRBJ2-5 | TRBV7-2 | CASSFSSGRETQYF | TGTGCCAGCAGTTTTTCTAGCGGGAGAGAGACCCAGTACTTC
TRBD1 | - | TRBJ2-7 | TRBV2 | CASRLMTGSSYEQYF | TGTGCCAGCAGGTTGATGACAGGGAGCTCCTACGAGCAGTACTTC